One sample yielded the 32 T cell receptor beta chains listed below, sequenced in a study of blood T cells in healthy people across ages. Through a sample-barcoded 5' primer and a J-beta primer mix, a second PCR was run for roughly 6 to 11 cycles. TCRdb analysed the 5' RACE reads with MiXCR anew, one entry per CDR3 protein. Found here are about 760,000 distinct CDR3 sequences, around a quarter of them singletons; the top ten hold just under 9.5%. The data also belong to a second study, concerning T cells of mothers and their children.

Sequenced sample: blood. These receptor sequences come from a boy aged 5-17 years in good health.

The CDR3 sequence is CAISERDRVYEQYF. In DNA form, the CDR3 reads TGTGCCATCAGTGAGAGGGACAGGGTGTACGAGCAGTACTTC. This chain uses TRBV10-3 with TRBJ2-7; 9 nucleotides align to TRBD1. J lost 4 bases, V lost 2 bases, and 3 bases had no gene match. CDR3 size: 14 residues. Looked up from germline, CDR1 is ENHRY and CDR2 is SYGVKD.

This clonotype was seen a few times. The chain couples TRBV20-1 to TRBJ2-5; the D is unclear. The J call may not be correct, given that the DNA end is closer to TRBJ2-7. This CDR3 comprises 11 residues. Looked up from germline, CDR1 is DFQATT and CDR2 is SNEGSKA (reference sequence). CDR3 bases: TGCAGTGCTAGATACTCCTACGAGCAGTACTTC. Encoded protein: CSARYSYEQYF.

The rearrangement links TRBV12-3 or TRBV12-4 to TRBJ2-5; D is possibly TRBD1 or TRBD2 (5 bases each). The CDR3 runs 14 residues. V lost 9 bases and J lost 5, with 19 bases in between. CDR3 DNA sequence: TGTGCCAGTTGCTATGAGGGGATCGAGGAGACCCAGTACTTC. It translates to CASCYEGIEETQYF.

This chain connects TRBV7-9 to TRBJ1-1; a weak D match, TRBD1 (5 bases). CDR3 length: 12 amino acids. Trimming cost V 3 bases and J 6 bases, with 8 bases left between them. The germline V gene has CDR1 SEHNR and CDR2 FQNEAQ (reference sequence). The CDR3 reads CASSFQGSEAFF. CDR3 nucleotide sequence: TGTGCCAGCAGCTTTCAGGGTTCTGAAGCTTTCTTT.

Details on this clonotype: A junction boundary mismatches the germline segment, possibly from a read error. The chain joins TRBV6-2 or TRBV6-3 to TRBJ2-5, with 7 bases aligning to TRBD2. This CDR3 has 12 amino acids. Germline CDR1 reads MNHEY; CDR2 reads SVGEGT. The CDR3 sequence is CASSYGGRVAFF. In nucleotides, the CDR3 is TGTGCCAGCAGTTACGGGGGGAGGGTCGCGTTCTTC.

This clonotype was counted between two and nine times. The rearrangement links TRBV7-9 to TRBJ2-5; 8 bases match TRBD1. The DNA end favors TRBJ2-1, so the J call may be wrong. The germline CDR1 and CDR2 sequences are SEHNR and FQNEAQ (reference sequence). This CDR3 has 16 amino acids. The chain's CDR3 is CASSPTTGAFGNEQFF. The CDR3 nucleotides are TGTGCCAGCAGCCCTACGACAGGGGCCTTTGGGAATGAGCAGTTCTTC.

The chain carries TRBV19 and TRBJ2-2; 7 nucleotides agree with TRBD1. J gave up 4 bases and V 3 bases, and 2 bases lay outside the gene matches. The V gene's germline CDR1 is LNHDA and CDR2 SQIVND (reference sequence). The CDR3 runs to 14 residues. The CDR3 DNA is TGTGCCAGTAGTATGCAGGGGGTCACCGGGGAGCTGTTTTTT. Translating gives CASSMQGVTGELFF.

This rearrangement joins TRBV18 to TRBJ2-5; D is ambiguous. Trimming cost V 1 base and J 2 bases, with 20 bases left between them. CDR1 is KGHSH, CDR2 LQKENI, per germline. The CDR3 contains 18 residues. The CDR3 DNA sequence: TGTGCCAGCTCACCACAAACCCGATCTGTAGATTTACAAGAGACCCAGTACTTC. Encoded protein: CASSPQTRSVDLQETQYF.

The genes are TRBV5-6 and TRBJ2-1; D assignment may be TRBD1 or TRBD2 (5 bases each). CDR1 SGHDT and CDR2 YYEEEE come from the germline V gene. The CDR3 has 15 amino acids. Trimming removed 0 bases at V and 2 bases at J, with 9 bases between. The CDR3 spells CASSLVGDPYNEQFF. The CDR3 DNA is TGTGCCAGCAGCTTGGTCGGGGACCCCTACAATGAGCAGTTCTTC.

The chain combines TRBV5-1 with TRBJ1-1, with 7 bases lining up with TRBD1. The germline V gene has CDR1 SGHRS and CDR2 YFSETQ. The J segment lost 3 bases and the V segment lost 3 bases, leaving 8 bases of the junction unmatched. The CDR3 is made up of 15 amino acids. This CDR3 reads CASSSKQGEDTEAFF. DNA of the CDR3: TGCGCCAGCAGCTCTAAGCAGGGGGAAGACACTGAAGCTTTCTTT.

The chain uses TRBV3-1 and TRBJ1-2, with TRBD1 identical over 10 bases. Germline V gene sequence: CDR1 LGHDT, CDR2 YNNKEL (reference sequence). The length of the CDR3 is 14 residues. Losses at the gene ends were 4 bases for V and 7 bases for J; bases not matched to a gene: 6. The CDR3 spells CASSRGQGEVGYTF. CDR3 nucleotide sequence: TGTGCCAGCAGCCGCGGACAGGGGGAGGTTGGCTACACCTTC.

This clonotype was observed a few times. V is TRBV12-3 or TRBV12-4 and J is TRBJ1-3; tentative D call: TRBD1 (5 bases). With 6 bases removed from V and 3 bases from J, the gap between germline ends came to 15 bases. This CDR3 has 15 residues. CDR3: CASSPREVYGNTIYF. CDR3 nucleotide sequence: TGTGCCAGCAGCCCCAGGGAGGTCTATGGAAACACCATATATTTT.

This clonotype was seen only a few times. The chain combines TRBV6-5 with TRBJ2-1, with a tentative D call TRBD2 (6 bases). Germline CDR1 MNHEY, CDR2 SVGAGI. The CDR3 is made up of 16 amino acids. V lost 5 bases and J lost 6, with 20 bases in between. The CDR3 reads CASSPRRVAAGNEQFF. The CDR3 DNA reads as TGTGCCAGCAGTCCACGGAGGGTGGCAGCGGGCAATGAGCAGTTCTTC.

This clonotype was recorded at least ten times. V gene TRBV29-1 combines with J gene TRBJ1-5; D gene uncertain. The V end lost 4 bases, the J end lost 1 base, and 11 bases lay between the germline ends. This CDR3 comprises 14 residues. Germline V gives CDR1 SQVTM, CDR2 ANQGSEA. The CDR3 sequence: CSVGWGGSNQPQHF. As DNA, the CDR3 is TGCAGCGTTGGATGGGGTGGGAGCAATCAGCCCCAGCATTTT.

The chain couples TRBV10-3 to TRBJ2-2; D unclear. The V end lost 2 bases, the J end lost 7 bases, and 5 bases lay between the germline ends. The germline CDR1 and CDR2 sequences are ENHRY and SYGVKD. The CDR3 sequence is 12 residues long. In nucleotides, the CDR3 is TGTGCCATCAGTGAGGGGCTCGGGGAGCTGTTTTTT. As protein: CAISEGLGELFF.

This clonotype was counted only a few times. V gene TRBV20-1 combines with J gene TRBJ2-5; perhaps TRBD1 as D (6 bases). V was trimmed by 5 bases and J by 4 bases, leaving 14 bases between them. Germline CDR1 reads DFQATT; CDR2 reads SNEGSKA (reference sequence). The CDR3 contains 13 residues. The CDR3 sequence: CSASGLGAETQYF. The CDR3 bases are TGCAGTGCTTCGGGCCTGGGGGCAGAGACCCAGTACTTC.

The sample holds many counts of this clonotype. The CDR3 reads CASSQVGYEQYF. The CDR3 coding sequence is TGTGCCAGCAGCCAAGTGGGTTACGAGCAGTACTTC. The chain joins TRBV3-1 to TRBJ2-7; D is unclear. The CDR3 is 12 amino acids. The V gene lost 1 base and the J gene lost 4 bases, with 5 bases spanning the gap. Germline CDR1 reads LGHDT; CDR2 reads YNNKEL (reference sequence).

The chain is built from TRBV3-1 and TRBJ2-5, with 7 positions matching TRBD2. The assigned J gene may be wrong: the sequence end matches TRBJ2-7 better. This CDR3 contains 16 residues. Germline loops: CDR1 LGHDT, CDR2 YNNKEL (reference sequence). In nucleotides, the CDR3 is TGTGCCAGCAGCCAAGATGGGGGAGGGCCCCTAAACGAGCAGTACTTC. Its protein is CASSQDGGGPLNEQYF.

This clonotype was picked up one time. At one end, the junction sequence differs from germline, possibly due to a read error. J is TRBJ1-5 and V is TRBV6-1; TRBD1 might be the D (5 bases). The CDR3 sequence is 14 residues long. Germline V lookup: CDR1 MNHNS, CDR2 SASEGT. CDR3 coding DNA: TGTGCCAGCAGTCCGGGGACCCTTTATCAGCCCCGGCATTTT. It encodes CASSPGTLYQPRHF.

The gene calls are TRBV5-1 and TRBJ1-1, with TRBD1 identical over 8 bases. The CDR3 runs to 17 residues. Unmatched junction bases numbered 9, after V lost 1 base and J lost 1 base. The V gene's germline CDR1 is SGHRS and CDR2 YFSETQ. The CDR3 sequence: CASSLIPQDRANTEAFF. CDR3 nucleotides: TGCGCCAGCAGCTTGATACCCCAGGACAGGGCGAACACTGAAGCTTTCTTT.

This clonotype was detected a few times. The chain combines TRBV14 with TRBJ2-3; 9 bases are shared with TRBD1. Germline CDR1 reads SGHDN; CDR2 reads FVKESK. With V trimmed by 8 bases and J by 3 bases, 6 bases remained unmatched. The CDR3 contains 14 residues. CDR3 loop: CASPGQGWTDTQYF. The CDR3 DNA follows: TGTGCCAGCCCAGGACAGGGGTGGACAGATACGCAGTATTTT. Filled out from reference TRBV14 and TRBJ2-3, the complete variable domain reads EAGVTQFPSHSVIEKGQTVTLRCDPISGHDNLYWYRRVMGKEIKFLLHFVKESKQDESGMPNNRFLAERTGGTYSTLKVQPAELEDSGVYFCASPGQGWTDTQYFGPGTRLTVL.

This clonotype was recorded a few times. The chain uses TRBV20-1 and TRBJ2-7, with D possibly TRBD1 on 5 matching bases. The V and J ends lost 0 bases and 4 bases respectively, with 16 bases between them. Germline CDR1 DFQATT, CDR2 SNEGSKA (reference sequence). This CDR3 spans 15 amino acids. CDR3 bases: TGCAGTGCTAGAGACGGAAGGGGTTTGAGTTACGAGCAGTACTTC. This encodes CSARDGRGLSYEQYF.

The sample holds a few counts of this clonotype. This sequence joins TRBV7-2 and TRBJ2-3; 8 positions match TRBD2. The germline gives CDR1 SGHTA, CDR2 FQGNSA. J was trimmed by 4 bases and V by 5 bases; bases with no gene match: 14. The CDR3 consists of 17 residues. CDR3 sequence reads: CASSALGGAGAADTQYF. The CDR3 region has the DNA TGTGCCAGCAGCGCCCTCGGGGGAGCGGGAGCGGCAGATACGCAGTATTTT.

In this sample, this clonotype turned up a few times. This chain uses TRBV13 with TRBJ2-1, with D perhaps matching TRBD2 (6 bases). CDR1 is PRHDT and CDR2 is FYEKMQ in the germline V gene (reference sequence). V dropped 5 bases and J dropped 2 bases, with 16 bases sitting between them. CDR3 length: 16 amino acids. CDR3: CASSTRAGLAYNEQFF. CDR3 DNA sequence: TGTGCCAGCAGCACCCGGGCGGGGCTAGCCTACAATGAGCAGTTCTTC.

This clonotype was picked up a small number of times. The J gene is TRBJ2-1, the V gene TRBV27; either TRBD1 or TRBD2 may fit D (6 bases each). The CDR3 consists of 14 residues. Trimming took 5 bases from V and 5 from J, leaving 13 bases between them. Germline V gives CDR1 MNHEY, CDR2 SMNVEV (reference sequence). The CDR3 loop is CASSPGGLNNEQFF. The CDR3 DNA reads TGTGCCAGCAGTCCCGGGGGCCTAAACAATGAGCAGTTCTTC.

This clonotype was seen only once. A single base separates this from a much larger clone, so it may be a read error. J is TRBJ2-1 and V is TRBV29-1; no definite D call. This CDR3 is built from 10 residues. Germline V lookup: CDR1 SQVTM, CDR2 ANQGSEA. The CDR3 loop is CSVGNNAQFF. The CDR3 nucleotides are TGCAGCGTTGGAAACAATGCGCAGTTCTTC.

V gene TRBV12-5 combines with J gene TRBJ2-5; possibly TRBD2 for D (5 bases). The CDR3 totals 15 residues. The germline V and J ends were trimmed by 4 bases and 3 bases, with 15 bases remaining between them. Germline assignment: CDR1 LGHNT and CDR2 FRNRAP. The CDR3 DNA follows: TGTGCTAGTGGTTGGAGCGGTGGGTCGGAAGAGACCCAGTACTTC. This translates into CASGWSGGSEETQYF. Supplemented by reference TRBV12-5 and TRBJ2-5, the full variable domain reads DARVTQTPRHKVTEMGQEVTMRCQPILGHNTVFWYRQTMMQGLELLAYFRNRAPLDDSGMPKDRFSAEMPDATLATLKIQPSEPRDSAVYFCASGWSGGSEETQYFGPGTRLLVL.

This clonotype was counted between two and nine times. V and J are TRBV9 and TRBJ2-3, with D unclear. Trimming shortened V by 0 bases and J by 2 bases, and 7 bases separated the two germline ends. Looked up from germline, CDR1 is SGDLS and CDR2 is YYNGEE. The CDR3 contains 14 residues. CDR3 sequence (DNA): TGTGCCAGCAGCGTAGATGTCGTCACAGATACGCAGTATTTT. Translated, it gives CASSVDVVTDTQYF.

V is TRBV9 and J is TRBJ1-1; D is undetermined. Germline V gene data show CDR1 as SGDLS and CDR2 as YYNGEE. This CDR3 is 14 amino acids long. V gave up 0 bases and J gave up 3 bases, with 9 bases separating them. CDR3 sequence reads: CASSVATTYTEAFF. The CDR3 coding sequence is TGTGCCAGCAGCGTAGCTACGACTTACACTGAAGCTTTCTTT.

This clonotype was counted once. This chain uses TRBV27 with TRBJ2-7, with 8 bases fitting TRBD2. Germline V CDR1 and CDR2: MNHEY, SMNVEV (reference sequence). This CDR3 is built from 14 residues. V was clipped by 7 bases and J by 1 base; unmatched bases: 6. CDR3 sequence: CASNPGLGSYEQYF. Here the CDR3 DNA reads TGTGCCAGCAACCCGGGACTAGGATCCTACGAGCAGTACTTC.

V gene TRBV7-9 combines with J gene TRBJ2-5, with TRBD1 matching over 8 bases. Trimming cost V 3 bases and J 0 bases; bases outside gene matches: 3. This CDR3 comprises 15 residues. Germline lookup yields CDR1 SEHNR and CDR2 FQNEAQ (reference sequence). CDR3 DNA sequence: TGTGCCAGCAGCTTGCGGACAGGGCACCAAGAGACCCAGTACTTC. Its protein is CASSLRTGHQETQYF.

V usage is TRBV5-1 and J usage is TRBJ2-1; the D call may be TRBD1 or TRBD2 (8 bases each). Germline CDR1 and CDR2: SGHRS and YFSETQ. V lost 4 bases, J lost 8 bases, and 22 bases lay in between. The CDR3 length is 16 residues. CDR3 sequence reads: CASSGQAGAGGYEQFF. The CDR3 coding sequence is TGCGCCAGCAGCGGACAAGCGGGGGCAGGGGGCTATGAGCAGTTCTTC.